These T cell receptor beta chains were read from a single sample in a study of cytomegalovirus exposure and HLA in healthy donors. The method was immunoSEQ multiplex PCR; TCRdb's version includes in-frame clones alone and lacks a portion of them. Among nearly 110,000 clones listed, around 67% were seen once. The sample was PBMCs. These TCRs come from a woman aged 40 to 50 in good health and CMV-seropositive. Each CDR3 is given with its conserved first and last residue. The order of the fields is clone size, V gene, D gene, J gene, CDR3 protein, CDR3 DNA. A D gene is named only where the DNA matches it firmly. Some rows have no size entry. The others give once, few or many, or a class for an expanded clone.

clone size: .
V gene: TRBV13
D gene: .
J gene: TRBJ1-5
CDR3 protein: CASSHQGNQPQHF
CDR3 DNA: TGTGCCAGCAGCCACCAGGGGAATCAGCCCCAGCATTTT

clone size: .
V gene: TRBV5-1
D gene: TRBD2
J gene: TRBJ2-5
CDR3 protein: CASRGGLETQYF
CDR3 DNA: TGCGCCAGCAGGGGGGGGTTGGAGACCCAGTACTTC

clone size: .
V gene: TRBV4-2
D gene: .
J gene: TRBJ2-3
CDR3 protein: CASSRAAGASTDTQYF
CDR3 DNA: TGTGCCAGCAGCCGAGCGGCGGGGGCCAGCACAGATACGCAGTATTTT

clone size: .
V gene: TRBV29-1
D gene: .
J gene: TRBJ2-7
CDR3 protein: CSVEVAAGASYEQYF
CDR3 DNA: TGCAGCGTTGAGGTGGCGGCGGGGGCTTCCTACGAGCAGTACTTC

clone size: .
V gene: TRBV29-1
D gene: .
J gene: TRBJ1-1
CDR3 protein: CSVGQGGNTEAFF
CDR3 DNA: TGCAGCGTTGGACAAGGTGGAAACACTGAAGCTTTCTTT

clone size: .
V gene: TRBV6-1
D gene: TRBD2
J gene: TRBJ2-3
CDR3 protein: CASRLAGGPGTQYF
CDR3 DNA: TGTGCCAGCAGACTAGCGGGGGGGCCGGGTACGCAGTATTTT

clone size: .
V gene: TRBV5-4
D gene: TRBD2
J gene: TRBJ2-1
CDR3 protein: CASSRPIAGGYNEQFF
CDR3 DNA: TGTGCCAGCAGCCGACCGATAGCGGGGGGGTACAATGAGCAGTTCTTC

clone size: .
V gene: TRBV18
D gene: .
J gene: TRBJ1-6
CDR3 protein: CASSRRQVEDSPLHF
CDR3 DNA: TGTGCCAGCTCAAGAAGACAGGTCGAAGATTCACCCCTCCACTTT

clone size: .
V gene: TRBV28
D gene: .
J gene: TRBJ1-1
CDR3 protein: CASSLSSGFKSEAFF
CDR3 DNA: TGTGCCAGCAGTTTGTCTTCCGGGTTTAAGTCTGAAGCTTTCTTT

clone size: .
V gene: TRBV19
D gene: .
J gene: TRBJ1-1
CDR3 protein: CASSIGGEMNTEAFF
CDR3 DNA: TGTGCCAGTAGTATAGGGGGGGAAATGAACACTGAAGCTTTCTTT

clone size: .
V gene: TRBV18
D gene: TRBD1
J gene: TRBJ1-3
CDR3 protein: CASHMTGTGNTIYF
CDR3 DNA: TGTGCCAGCCACATGACAGGGACCGGAAACACCATATATTTT

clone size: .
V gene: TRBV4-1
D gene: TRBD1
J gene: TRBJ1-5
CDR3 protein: CASSSTGGRQPQHF
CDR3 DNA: TGCGCCAGCAGCTCTACAGGGGGGAGGCAGCCCCAGCATTTT

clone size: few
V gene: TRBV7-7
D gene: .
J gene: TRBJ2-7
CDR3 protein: CASSLIGRGNEQYF
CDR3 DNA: TGTGCTAGCAGCTTGATCGGCAGGGGCAACGAGCAGTACTTC

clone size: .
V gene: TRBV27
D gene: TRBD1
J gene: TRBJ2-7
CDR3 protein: CASRDRVNEQYF
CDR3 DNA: TGTGCCAGTAGGGACAGGGTCAACGAGCAGTACTTC

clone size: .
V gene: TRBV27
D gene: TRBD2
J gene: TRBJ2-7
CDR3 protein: CASSPTSGGPSYEQYF
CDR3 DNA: TGTGCCAGCAGTCCTACTAGCGGGGGGCCCTCCTACGAGCAGTACTTC

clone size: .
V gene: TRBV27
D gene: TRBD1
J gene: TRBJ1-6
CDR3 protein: CASSPWTGPSPLHF
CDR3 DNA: TGTGCCAGCAGTCCCTGGACAGGGCCCTCACCCCTCCACTTT

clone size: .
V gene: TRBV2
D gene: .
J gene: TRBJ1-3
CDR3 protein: CASSGWQGKGNTIYF
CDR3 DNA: TGTGCCAGCAGTGGTTGGCAGGGGAAAGGAAACACCATATATTTT

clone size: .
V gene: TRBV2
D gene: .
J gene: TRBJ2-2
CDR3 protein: CASSLDKSGELFF
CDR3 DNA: TGTGCCAGCAGTTTAGACAAGTCCGGGGAGCTGTTTTTT

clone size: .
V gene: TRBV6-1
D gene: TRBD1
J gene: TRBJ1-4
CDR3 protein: CASSGTGGHEKLFF
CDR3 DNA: TGTGCCAGCAGCGGGACAGGTGGACATGAAAAACTGTTTTTT

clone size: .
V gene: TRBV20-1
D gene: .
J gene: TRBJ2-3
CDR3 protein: CSAPAPDTQYF
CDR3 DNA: TGCAGTGCCCCCGCGCCGGATACGCAGTATTTT

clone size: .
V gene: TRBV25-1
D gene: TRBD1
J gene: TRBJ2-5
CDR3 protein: CASSSTGGRKTQYF
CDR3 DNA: TGTGCCAGCAGTTCCACAGGGGGGCGGAAGACCCAGTACTTC

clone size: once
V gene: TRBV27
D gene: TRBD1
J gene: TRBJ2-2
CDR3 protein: CASRGQVYTGELFF
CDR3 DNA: TGTGCCAGCAGAGGACAGGTCTACACCGGGGAGCTGTTTTTT

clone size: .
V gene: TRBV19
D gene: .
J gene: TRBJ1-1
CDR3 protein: CASNSETEAFF
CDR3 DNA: TGTGCCAGTAATTCGGAGACTGAAGCTTTCTTT

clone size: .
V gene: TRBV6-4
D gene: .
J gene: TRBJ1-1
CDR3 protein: CASRPQGMNTEAFF
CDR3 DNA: TGTGCCAGCAGGCCACAGGGTATGAACACTGAAGCTTTCTTT

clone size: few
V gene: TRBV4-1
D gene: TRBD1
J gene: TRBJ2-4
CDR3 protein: CASSQAGQGEEGIQYF
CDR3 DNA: TGCGCCAGCAGCCAAGCTGGACAGGGGGAAGAAGGCATTCAGTACTTC

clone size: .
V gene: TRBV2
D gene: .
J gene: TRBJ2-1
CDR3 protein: CASRDSTRESSYNEQFF
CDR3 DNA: TGTGCCAGTCGGGACTCCACGCGCGAGAGCTCCTACAATGAGCAGTTCTTC

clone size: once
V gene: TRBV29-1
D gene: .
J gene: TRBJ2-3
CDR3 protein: CSVLVQSTDTQYF
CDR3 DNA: TGCAGCGTACTGGTACAGAGCACAGATACGCAGTATTTT

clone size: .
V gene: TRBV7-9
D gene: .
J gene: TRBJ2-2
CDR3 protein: CASSLRTAGELFF
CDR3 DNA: TGTGCCAGCAGCTTAAGGACAGCCGGGGAGCTGTTTTTT

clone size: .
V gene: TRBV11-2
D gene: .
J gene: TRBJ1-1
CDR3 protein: CATRAINTEAFF
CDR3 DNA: TGTGCCACCAGGGCCATAAACACTGAAGCTTTCTTT

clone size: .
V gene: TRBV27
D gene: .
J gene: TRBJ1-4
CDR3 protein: CASSFQTGLGEKLFF
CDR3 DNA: TGTGCCAGCAGTTTCCAAACAGGATTGGGGGAAAAACTGTTTTTT

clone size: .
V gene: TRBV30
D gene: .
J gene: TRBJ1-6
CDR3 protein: CAWSSQGFGYSPLHF
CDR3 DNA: TGTGCCTGGTCCTCTCAGGGGTTTGGTTATTCACCCCTCCACTTT

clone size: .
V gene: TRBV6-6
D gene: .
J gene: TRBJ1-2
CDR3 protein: CASSFPQVDNGYTF
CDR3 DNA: TGTGCCAGCAGTTTCCCCCAGGTTGACAATGGCTACACCTTC

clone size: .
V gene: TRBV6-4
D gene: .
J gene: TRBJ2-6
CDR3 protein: CASSDLGGSSSGANVLTF
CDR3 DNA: TGTGCCAGCAGTGACTTGGGGGGATCAAGCTCTGGGGCCAACGTCCTGACTTTC